Presented here are 10 T cell receptor beta chains from one specimen sequenced in a study of T cell changes during pregnancy in multiple sclerosis. Clones were read by immunoSEQ multiplex PCR, and TCRdb kept only the in-frame ones, dropping some. The table has about 68,000 clones, roughly nine tenths seen once. The source material was peripheral blood, sampled in the second trimester of pregnancy. The source is a female donor with multiple sclerosis, enrolled in a pregnancy study.

The V and J genes are TRBV11-2 and TRBJ1-4; TRBD1 is a possible D gene (5 bases). Germline CDR1 reads SGHAT; CDR2 reads FQNNGV. V lost 5 bases and J lost 4, with 14 bases in between. The CDR3 contains 15 residues. The chain's CDR3 is CASSPGRFGNEKLFF. The CDR3 DNA reads as TGTGCCAGCAGCCCAGGGAGGTTCGGTAATGAAAAACTGTTTTTT.

The V and J genes are TRBV5-5 and TRBJ2-7; 9 nucleotides align to TRBD2. CDR3 length: 17 residues. V dropped 0 bases and J dropped 6; count of bases not matched to a gene: 13. Germline values: CDR1 SGHKS, CDR2 YYEKEE (reference sequence). The CDR3 spells CASSLGGGGALFGEQYF. The CDR3 bases are TGTGCCAGCAGCTTGGGAGGCGGGGGGGCCCTCTTTGGCGAGCAGTACTTC.

V and J are TRBV9 and TRBJ2-5, with 12 bases lining up with TRBD1. The CDR3 has 15 residues. V lost 4 bases, J lost 5 bases, and 6 bases stayed unmatched. From germline, CDR1 is SGDLS and CDR2 YYNGEE. Here the CDR3 reads CASSPRDRGQETQYF. DNA for the CDR3: TGTGCCAGCAGCCCGCGGGACAGGGGGCAGGAGACCCAGTACTTC.

A single count supports this clone. At the DNA level, this CDR3 is encoded by other sequences in the same sample as well. This rearrangement joins TRBV19 to TRBJ2-7; 14 bases are shared with TRBD2. The V and J ends lost 5 bases and 0 bases, in that order; junction bases with no gene match: 3. Germline-derived CDR1 and CDR2 are LNHDA and SQIVND (reference sequence). The CDR3 runs 16 residues. The CDR3 nucleotides are TGTGCCAGTAGTCGGACTAGCGGGGGGAGCTCCTACGAGCAGTACTTC. This sequence encodes CASSRTSGGSSYEQYF. The full variable domain, completed using reference TRBV19 and TRBJ2-7, is DGGITQSPKYLFRKEGQNVTLSCEQNLNHDAMYWYRQDPGQGLRLIYYSQIVNDFQKGDIAEGYSVSREKKESFPLTVTSAQKNPTAFYLCASSRTSGGSSYEQYFGPGTRLTVT.

This clone was counted a single time. The gene calls are TRBV7-2 and TRBJ1-3; 10 bases are shared with TRBD1. The CDR3 loop spans 16 amino acids. Trimming at V came to 5 bases and at J to 0 bases, leaving 4 bases not matched to a gene. Germline V lookup: CDR1 SGHTA, CDR2 FQGNSA. The CDR3 spells CASSKGQGSSGNTIYF. In nucleotides, the CDR3 is TGTGCCAGCAGCAAGGGACAGGGGAGCTCTGGAAACACCATATATTTT.

V usage is TRBV9 and J usage is TRBJ1-3; 9 nucleotides agree with TRBD1. CDR1 SGDLS and CDR2 YYNGEE come from the germline V gene. The CDR3 consists of 16 residues. J was trimmed by 10 bases and V by 3 bases; bases with no gene match: 14. CDR3 DNA: TGTGCCAGCAGCGAGGGGGGGGGACAGGGACTGGATACCATATATTTT. Its translation: CASSEGGGQGLDTIYF.

This rearrangement joins TRBV29-1 to TRBJ2-5; 8 nucleotides align to TRBD1. Germline-derived CDR1 and CDR2 are SQVTM and ANQGSEA. The CDR3 consists of 13 residues. Trimming at V came to 5 bases and at J to 5 bases, leaving 7 bases not matched to a gene. CDR3 sequence: CSVQGTGGETQYF. The CDR3 DNA follows: TGCAGCGTTCAAGGGACAGGCGGCGAGACCCAGTACTTC.

The chain is built from TRBV5-8 and TRBJ1-1, with 12 bases that match TRBD1. The CDR3 totals 16 residues. The germline V gene has CDR1 SGHTS and CDR2 YDEGEE. V lost 4 bases and J lost 4; bases outside the gene matches: 8. CDR3 nucleotide sequence: TGTGCCAGCAGCGAGGCCGGGACAGGGGGCGGCACTGAAGCTTTCTTT. Translated, it gives CASSEAGTGGGTEAFF. The variable domain in full, completed from reference TRBV5-8 and TRBJ1-1, reads EAGVTQSPTHLIKTRGQQATLRCSPISGHTSVYWYQQALGLGLQFLLWYDEGEERNRGNFPPRFSGRQFPNYSSELNVNALELEDSALYLCASSEAGTGGGTEAFFGQGTRLTVV.

The rearrangement joins TRBV7-3 to TRBJ1-3, with a possible D match to TRBD1 (6 bases). Germline V gene lookup returns CDR1 SGHTA and CDR2 FQGTGA. The germline V and J ends were trimmed by 5 bases and 0 bases, with 11 bases remaining between them. This CDR3 comprises 15 residues. The CDR3 bases are TGTGCCAGCAGCACCCAGACAGGCTCTGGAAACACCATATATTTT. Translation gives CASSTQTGSGNTIYF.

The genes are TRBV5-6 and TRBJ1-1; 9 nucleotides align to TRBD1. Germline V gene sequence: CDR1 SGHDT, CDR2 YYEEEE. The CDR3 runs 14 residues. V lost 2 bases, J lost 8 bases, and 7 bases stayed unmatched. CDR3 loop: CASSLGQGSSEAFF. The DNA of the CDR3 is TGTGCCAGCAGCTTAGGACAGGGGTCATCGGAAGCTTTCTTT. The whole variable domain, remainder taken from reference TRBV5-6 and TRBJ1-1, is DAGVTQSPTHLIKTRGQQVTLRCSPKSGHDTVSWYQQALGQGPQFIFQYYEEEERQRGNFPDRFSGHQFPNYSSELNVNALLLGDSALYLCASSLGQGSSEAFFGQGTRLTVV.